Below, one TCR beta chain is given with its context. Time point here: patch test 2, 6 weeks after DPC sensitization. Treatment specified: therapeutic diphenylcyclopropenone sensitization with weekly scalp DPC. These data originate in a study of human T cells and chemical hapten exposure. V trimming: 6 bases; J trimming: 6 bases; junction bases outside the gene matches: 20. CDR3 length: 19 amino acids. Original methodology: Samples held a median of around 96,000 TCRs, range about 23,224–750,000. TCRdb itself ran the RACE reads through MiXCR, one entry per CDR3 protein. It is TCRdb's table, rather than the study itself, that gives the V and J calls and clone size. The data hold over 70,000 distinct CDR3 sequences, with 11% observed a single time.

This chain uses TRBV12-3 or TRBV12-4 with TRBJ2-2; 9 nucleotides align to TRBD2. This specimen consisted of whole blood, obtained in connection with sensitization to the hapten diphenylcyclopropenone (DPC). The TCR was taken from a man aged 18-30 years with alopecia areata. Some clones in this sample may be carry-over from other donors' samples. CDR3 in amino acids: CASSLTGTSFSHYPGELFF. CDR3 DNA sequence: TGTGCCAGCAGCCTGACCGGGACTAGCTTCTCACATTATCCCGGGGAGCTGTTTTTT.